This TCR beta chain was recovered during a study of follicular helper T cells after annual influenza vaccination. Across the study: Days 0, 7 and 28 post-vaccination were the blood draw times. Some donors were sampled over the 2013-2014, 2014-2015 and 2015-2016 vaccinations.

Indicated time point: 2015-2016 season, pre-vaccination. Before and after seasonal inactivated influenza vaccination, adults gave blood for sorting CD4 subsets for sequencing. Study conclusions and caveats: Plasmablast frequency change correlated with clonality change in ICOS+CD38+ cTfh.

Assay used: immunoSEQ multiplex PCR; TCRdb lists only in-frame clones, some missing. The sample contains roughly 5,100 clones, nearly 85% of which appear only once. With regard to this clone: Its target is not known.

This CDR3 region has 11 residues. Trimming took off 2 bases at V and 4 bases at J, with 5 bases between the two ends. Germline CDR1 and CDR2: DFQATT and SNEGSKA (reference sequence). This sequence was found in an adult who received the influenza vaccine. This specimen consisted of CXCR5- memory CD4+ T cells sorted from blood, obtained on the day of influenza vaccination. The rearrangement uses TRBV20-1 and TRBJ2-5; D is uncertain. This CDR3 reads CSARIGETQYF. The CDR3 DNA follows: TGCAGTGCTAGAATAGGAGAGACCCAGTACTTC.